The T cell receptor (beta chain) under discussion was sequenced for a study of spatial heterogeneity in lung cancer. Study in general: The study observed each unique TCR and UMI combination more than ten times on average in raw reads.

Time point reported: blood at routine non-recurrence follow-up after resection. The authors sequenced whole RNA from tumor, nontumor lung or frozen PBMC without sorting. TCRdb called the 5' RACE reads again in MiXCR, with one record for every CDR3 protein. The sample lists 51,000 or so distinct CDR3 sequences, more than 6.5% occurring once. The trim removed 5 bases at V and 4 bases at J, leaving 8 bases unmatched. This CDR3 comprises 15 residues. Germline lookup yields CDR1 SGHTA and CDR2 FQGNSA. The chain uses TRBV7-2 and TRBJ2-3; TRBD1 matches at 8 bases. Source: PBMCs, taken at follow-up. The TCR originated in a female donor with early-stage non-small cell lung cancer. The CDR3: CASSPQTGEPDTQYF. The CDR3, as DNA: TGTGCCAGCAGCCCCCAGACAGGGGAACCAGATACGCAGTATTTT.